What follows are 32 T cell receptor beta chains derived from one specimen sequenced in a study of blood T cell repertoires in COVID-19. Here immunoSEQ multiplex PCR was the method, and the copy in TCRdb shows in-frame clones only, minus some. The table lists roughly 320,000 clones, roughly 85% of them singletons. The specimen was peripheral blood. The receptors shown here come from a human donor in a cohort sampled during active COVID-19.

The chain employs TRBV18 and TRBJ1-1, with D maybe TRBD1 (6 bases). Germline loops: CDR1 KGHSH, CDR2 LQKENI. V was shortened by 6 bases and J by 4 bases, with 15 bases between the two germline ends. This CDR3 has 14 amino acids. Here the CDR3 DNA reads TGTGCCAGCTCCCTTGGGACATCAAGCACTGAAGCTTTCTTT. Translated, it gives CASSLGTSSTEAFF.

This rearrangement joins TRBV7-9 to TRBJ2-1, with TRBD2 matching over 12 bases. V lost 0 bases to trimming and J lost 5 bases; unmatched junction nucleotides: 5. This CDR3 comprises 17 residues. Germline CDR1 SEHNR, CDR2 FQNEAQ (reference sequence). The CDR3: CASSLALAGGRNNEQFF. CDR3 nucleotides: TGTGCCAGCAGCTTAGCACTAGCGGGGGGACGAAACAATGAGCAGTTCTTC.

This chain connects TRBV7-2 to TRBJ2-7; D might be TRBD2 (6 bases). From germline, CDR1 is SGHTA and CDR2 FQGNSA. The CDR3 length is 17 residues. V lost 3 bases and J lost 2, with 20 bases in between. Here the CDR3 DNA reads TGTGCCAGCAGCTTTAGAGGGAGCATCGGGAGCCCCTACGAGCAGTACTTC. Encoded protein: CASSFRGSIGSPYEQYF.

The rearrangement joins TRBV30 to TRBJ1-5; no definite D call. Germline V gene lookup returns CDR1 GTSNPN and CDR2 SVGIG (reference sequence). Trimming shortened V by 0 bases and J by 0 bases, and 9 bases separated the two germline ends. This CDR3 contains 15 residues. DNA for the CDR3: TGTGCCTGGAGTGTCCGAGGGATTAGCAATCAGCCCCAGCATTTT. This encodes CAWSVRGISNQPQHF.

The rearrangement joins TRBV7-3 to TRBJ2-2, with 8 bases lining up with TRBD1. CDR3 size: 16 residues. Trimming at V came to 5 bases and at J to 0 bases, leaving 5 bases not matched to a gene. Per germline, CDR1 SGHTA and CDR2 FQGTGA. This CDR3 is CASSPRTGTNTGELFF. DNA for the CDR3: TGTGCCAGCAGCCCTAGGACAGGGACGAACACCGGGGAGCTGTTTTTT.

The CDR3 region has the DNA TGCGCCAGCAGCCAAGAAGAACAGCAGTATTTT. Translating gives CASSQEEQQYF. This chain links TRBV4-1 with TRBJ2-3; D call uncertain. In germline, CDR1 is MGHRA, CDR2 YSYEKL. This CDR3 has 11 amino acids. V lost 0 bases to trimming and J lost 11 bases, with 6 bases between them.

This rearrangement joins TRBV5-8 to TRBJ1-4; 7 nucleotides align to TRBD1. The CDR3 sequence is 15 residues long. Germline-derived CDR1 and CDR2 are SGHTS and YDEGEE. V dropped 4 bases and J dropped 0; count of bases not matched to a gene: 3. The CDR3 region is CASSGDSATNEKLFF. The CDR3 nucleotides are TGTGCCAGCAGCGGGGACAGCGCAACTAATGAAAAACTGTTTTTT.

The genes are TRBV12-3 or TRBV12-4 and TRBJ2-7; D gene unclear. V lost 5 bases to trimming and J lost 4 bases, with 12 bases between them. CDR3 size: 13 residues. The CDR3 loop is CASSVALTYEQYF. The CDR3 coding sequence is TGTGCCAGCAGTGTGGCCCTCACGTACGAGCAGTACTTC.

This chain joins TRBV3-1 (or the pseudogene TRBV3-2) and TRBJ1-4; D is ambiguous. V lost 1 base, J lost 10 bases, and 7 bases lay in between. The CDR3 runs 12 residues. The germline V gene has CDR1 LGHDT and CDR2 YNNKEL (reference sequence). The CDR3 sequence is CASSQVSVKLFF. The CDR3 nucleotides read TGTGCCAGCAGCCAAGTCTCCGTAAAACTGTTTTTT.

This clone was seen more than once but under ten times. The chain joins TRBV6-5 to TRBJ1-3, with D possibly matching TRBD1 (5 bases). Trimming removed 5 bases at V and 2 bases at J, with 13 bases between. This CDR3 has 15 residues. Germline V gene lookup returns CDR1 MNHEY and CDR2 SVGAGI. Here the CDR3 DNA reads TGTGCCAGCAGTCCCAGGGTTGATACTGGAAACACCATATATTTT. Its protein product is CASSPRVDTGNTIYF.

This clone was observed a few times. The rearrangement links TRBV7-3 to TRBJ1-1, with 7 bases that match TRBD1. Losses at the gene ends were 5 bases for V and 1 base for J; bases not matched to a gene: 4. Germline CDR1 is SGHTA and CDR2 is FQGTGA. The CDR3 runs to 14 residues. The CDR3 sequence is CASSPGTANTEAFF. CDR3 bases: TGTGCCAGCAGCCCCGGGACAGCGAACACTGAAGCTTTCTTT.

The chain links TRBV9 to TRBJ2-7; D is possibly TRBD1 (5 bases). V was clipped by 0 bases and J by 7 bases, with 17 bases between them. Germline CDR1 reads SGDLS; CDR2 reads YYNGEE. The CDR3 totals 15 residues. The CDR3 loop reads CASSVEGQGMGEQYF. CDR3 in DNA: TGTGCCAGCAGCGTAGAGGGGCAGGGTATGGGGGAGCAGTACTTC.

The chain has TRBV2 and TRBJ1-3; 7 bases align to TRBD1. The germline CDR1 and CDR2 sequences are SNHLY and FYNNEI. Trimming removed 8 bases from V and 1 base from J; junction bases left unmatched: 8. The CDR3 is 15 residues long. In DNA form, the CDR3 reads TGTGCCAGCGGATTAGAGACAGGGTCTGGAAACACCATATATTTT. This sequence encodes CASGLETGSGNTIYF.

CDR3 coding DNA: TGTGCCAGCTCACCCGCGGGGGGGCCGGGGGATACGCAGTATTTT. Its protein is CASSPAGGPGDTQYF. The chain employs TRBV18 and TRBJ2-3, with 9 bases that match TRBD2. The CDR3 consists of 15 residues. Per germline, CDR1 KGHSH and CDR2 LQKENI. Trimming removed 3 bases from V and 6 bases from J; junction bases left unmatched: 7.

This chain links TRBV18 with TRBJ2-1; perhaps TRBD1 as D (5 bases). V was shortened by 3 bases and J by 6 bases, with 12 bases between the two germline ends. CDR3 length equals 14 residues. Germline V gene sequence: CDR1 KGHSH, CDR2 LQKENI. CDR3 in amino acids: CASSPAGNINEQFF. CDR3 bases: TGTGCCAGCTCACCTGCAGGGAATATCAATGAGCAGTTCTTC.

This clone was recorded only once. The CDR3 loop is CASSTLAGGLADTQYF. The CDR3 DNA reads as TGTGCCAGCAGCACACTAGCGGGGGGGCTGGCAGATACGCAGTATTTT. The chain recombines TRBV9 with TRBJ2-3, with 13 bases that match TRBD2. This CDR3 has 16 residues. Germline V gives CDR1 SGDLS, CDR2 YYNGEE. J was trimmed by 4 bases and V by 4 bases; bases with no gene match: 6. The variable domain in full, with the rest retrieved from reference TRBV9 and TRBJ2-3, is DSGVTQTPKHLITATGQRVTLRCSPRSGDLSVYWYQQSLDQGLQFLIQYYNGEERAKGNILERFSAQQFPDLHSELNLSSLELGDSALYFCASSTLAGGLADTQYFGPGTRLTVL.

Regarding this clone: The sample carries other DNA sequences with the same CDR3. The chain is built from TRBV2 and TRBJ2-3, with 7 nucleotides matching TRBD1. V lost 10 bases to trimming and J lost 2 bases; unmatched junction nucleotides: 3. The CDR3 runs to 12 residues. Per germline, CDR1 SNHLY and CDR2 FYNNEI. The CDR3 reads CAIGGPTDTQYF. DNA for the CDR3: TGTGCCATAGGGGGCCCCACAGATACGCAGTATTTT. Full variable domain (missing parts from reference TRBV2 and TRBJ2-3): EPEVTQTPSHQVTQMGQEVILRCVPISNHLYFYWYRQILGQKVEFLVSFYNNEISEKSEIFDDQFSVERPDGSNFTLKIRSTKLEDSAMYFCAIGGPTDTQYFGPGTRLTVL.

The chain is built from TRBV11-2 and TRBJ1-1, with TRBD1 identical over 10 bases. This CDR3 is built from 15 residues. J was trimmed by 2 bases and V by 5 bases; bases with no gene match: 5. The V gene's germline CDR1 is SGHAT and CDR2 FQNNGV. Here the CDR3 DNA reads TGTGCCAGCAGCCAGAGGGACAGGGGAAACACTGAAGCTTTCTTT. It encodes CASSQRDRGNTEAFF. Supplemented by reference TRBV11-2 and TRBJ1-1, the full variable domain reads EAGVAQSPRYKIIEKRQSVAFWCNPISGHATLYWYQQILGQGPKLLIQFQNNGVVDDSQLPKDRFSAERLKGVDSTLKIQPAKLEDSAVYLCASSQRDRGNTEAFFGQGTRLTVV.

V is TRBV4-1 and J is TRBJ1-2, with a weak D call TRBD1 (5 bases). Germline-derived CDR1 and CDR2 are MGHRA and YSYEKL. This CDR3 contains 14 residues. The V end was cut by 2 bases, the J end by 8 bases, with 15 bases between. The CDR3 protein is CASSQTGTHAGYTF. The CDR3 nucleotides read TGCGCCAGCAGCCAAACCGGGACTCACGCGGGCTACACCTTC.

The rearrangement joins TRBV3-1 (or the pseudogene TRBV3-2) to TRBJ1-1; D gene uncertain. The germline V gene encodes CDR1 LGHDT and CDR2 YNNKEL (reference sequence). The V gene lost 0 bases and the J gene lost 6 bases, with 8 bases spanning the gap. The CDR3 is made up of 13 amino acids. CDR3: CASSQDEVSEAFF. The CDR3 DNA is TGTGCCAGCAGCCAAGACGAGGTTTCTGAAGCTTTCTTT.

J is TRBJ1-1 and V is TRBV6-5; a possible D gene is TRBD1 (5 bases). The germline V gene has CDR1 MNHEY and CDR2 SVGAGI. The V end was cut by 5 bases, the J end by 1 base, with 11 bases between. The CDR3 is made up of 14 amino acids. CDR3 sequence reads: CASSQGDRNTEAFF. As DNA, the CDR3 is TGTGCCAGCAGTCAGGGTGACAGGAACACTGAAGCTTTCTTT.

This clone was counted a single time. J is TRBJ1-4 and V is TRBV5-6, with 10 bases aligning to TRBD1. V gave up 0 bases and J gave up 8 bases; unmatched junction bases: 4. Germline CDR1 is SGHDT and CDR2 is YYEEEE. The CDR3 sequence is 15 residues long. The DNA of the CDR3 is TGTGCCAGCAGCTTGGCCCGACAGGGGGCGGAAAAACTGTTTTTT. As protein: CASSLARQGAEKLFF.

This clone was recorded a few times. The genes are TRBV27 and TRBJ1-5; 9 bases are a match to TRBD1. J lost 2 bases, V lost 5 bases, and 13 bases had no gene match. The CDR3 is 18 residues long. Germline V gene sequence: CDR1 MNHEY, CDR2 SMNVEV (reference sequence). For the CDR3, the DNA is TGTGCCAGCAGTCCCAACGGACAGGGGATGCACCGCAATCAGCCCCAGCATTTT. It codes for CASSPNGQGMHRNQPQHF.

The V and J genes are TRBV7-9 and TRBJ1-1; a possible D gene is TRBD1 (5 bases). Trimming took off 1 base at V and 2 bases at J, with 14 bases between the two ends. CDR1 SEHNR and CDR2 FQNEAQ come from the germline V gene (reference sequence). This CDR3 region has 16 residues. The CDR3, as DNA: TGTGCCAGCAGCTTAGGATTCGGGGGGAGAAACACTGAAGCTTTCTTT. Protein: CASSLGFGGRNTEAFF.

The CDR3 sequence is CASSQSIKSNTEAFF. CDR3 nucleotide sequence: TGTGCCAGCAGCCAATCCATCAAGAGTAACACTGAAGCTTTCTTT. The J gene is TRBJ1-1, the V gene TRBV3-1 (or the pseudogene TRBV3-2); no reliable D call. This CDR3 has 15 residues. CDR1 is LGHDT and CDR2 is YNNKEL in the germline V gene (reference sequence). V was cut by 2 bases and J by 2 bases, with 12 bases left in between.

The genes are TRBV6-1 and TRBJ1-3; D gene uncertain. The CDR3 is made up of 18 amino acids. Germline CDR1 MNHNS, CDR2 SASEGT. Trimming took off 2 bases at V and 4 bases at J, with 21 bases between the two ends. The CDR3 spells CASSESTVEGGLGNTIYF. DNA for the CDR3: TGTGCCAGCAGTGAAAGTACTGTAGAAGGAGGGTTGGGAAACACCATATATTTT.

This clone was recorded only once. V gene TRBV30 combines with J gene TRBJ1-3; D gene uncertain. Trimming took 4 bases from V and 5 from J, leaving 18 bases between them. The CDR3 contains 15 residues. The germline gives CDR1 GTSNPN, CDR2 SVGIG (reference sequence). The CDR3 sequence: CAWTPSPTGRNTIYF. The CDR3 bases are TGTGCCTGGACCCCCTCGCCCACGGGAAGAAACACCATATATTTT.

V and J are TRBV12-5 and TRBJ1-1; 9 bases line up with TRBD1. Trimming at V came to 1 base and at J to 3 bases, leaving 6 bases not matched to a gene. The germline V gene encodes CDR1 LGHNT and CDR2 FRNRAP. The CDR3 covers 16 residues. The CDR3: CASGLGQDRGYTEAFF. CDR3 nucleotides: TGTGCTAGTGGTTTGGGACAGGACAGGGGATACACTGAAGCTTTCTTT.

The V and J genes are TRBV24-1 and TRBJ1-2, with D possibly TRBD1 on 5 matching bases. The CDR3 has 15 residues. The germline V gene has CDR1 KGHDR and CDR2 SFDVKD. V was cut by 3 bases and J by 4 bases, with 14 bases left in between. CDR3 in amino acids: CATSDHSTGRYGYTF. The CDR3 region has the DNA TGTGCCACCAGTGATCATTCCACAGGCCGCTATGGCTACACCTTC.

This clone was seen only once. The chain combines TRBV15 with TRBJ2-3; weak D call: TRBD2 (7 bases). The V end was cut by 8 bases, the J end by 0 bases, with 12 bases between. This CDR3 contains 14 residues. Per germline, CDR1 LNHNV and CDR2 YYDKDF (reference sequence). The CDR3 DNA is TGTGCCACCGGCGGGGGCCCGAGCACAGATACGCAGTATTTT. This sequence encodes CATGGGPSTDTQYF.

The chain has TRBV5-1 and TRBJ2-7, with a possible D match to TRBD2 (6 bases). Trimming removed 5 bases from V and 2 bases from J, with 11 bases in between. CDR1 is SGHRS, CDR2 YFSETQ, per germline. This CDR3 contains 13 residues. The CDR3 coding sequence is TGCGCCAGCAGTCAGGGACTGACCTACGAGCAGTACTTC. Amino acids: CASSQGLTYEQYF.

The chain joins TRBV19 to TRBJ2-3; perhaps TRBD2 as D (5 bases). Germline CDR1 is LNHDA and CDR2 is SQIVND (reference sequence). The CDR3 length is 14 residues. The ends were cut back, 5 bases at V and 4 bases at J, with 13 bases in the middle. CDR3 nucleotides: TGTGCCAGTAGTGCACGAACTAGATCAGATACGCAGTATTTT. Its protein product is CASSARTRSDTQYF.